The 10 T cell receptor beta chains presented below share a single source sample, sequenced in a study of Graves' ophthalmopathy and Graves' hyperthyroidism. Amplified material comprised TCR beta CDR3 regions derived from RNA transcripts. The library came from an HTBI-primed first-round RT-PCR and a second-round multiplex PCR. In TCRdb, the multiplex PCR reads were re-called with MiXCR into one record per CDR3 protein. The data show around 660,000 distinct CDR3 sequences, with about 38% seen just once and over 2.5% held by the top ten. The sample consisted of peripheral blood. These receptors came from an adult man with Graves' ophthalmopathy.

The chain links TRBV9 to TRBJ1-4; D remains unclear. Germline loops: CDR1 SGDLS, CDR2 YYNGEE. The length of the CDR3 is 14 residues. Trimming removed 7 bases from V and 5 bases from J, with 15 bases in between. In DNA form, the CDR3 reads TGTGCCAGCTCACCCCAGGAGAAAAATGAAAAACTGTTTTTT. This codes for CASSPQEKNEKLFF.

The chain's CDR3 is CAISESDRDGYTF. In nucleotides, the CDR3 is TGTGCCATCAGTGAGTCGGACAGGGACGGCTACACCTTC. The rearrangement uses TRBV10-3 and TRBJ1-2; 8 nucleotides match TRBD1. Germline CDR1 reads ENHRY; CDR2 reads SYGVKD. The V and J ends lost 0 bases and 8 bases, in that order; junction bases with no gene match: 2. This CDR3 contains 13 residues.

The chain employs TRBV3-1 and TRBJ2-5; no clear D gene. V gave up 2 bases and J gave up 7 bases, with 14 bases separating them. The germline CDR1 and CDR2 sequences are LGHDT and YNNKEL (reference sequence). The CDR3 length is 14 residues. CDR3 DNA: TGTGCCAGCAGCCAAAGGTTAACGGGTTGGACCCAGTACTTC. As protein: CASSQRLTGWTQYF.

The CDR3 is CSVKQGYGYTF. CDR3 DNA sequence: TGCAGCGTCAAACAGGGATATGGCTACACCTTC. The chain has TRBV29-1 and TRBJ1-2; D may be TRBD1 (6 bases). The length of the CDR3 is 11 residues. Germline assignment: CDR1 SQVTM and CDR2 ANQGSEA. The V gene lost 6 bases and the J gene lost 5 bases, with 10 bases spanning the gap.

This chain uses TRBV7-7 with TRBJ2-7; 10 bases match TRBD1. CDR1 and CDR2 (germline): SSHAT, FNYEAQ (reference sequence). The J segment lost 5 bases and the V segment lost 5 bases, leaving 6 bases of the junction unmatched. The CDR3 is 14 residues long. In DNA form, the CDR3 reads TGTGCCAGCAGCGGCACCGGGACAGGGGACGAGCAGTACTTC. This encodes CASSGTGTGDEQYF.

In this sample, this clonotype turned up once. It may be a read error: a sequence one base away is much more abundant. CDR3 bases: TGCGCCAGCAGCTTGGGACGGGTGGCCTACGATACGCAGTATTTT. Protein: CASSLGRVAYDTQYF. This chain joins TRBV7-9 and TRBJ2-3; D assignment may be TRBD1 or TRBD2 (5 bases each). This CDR3 is 15 amino acids long. The germline V gene has CDR1 SEHNR and CDR2 FQNEAQ (reference sequence).

The rearrangement uses TRBV2 and TRBJ2-2; D is undetermined. The V end was cut by 5 bases, the J end by 0 bases, with 19 bases between. CDR3 size: 18 residues. The V gene's germline CDR1 is SNHLY and CDR2 FYNNEI. CDR3 protein: CASSLDKFGRTNTGELFF. The CDR3 DNA reads as TGTGCCAGCAGTTTAGACAAATTTGGACGGACGAACACCGGGGAGCTGTTTTTT.

This clonotype was found many times. The J gene is TRBJ2-5, the V gene TRBV7-2; possible D gene TRBD2, 7 bases. The CDR3 has 14 residues. The germline V and J ends were trimmed by 4 bases and 5 bases, with 14 bases remaining between them. The V gene's germline CDR1 is SGHTA and CDR2 FQGNSA. CDR3: CASSYNGGRETQYF. CDR3 bases: TGTGCCAGCAGCTATAACGGGGGGCGGGAGACCCAGTACTTC.

Notes on this clonotype: Given the absence of the conserved phenylalanine or tryptophan at the CDR3 end, a read error is likely. This sequence joins TRBV2 and TRBJ2-7; D gene unclear. The germline V gene has CDR1 SNHLY and CDR2 FYNNEI. The CDR3 sequence is 12 residues long. Trimming shortened V by 4 bases and J by 2 bases, and 6 bases separated the two germline ends. The CDR3 is CASSGQTYEQYL. The CDR3 bases are TGTGCCAGCAGTGGGCAGACCTACGAGCAGTACCTC.

In this sample, this clonotype turned up many times. At one end the junction does not follow the germline gene, possibly because of a read error. This rearrangement joins TRBV7-9 to TRBJ2-7; 8 nucleotides line up with TRBD1. Germline loops: CDR1 SEHNR, CDR2 FQNEAQ (reference sequence). The CDR3 is 15 residues long. The CDR3 region is CASSLDRGTSYEQYF. DNA for the CDR3: TGTGCCAGCAGTTTAGACAGGGGAACCTCCTACGAGCAGTACTTC. Supplemented by reference TRBV7-9 and TRBJ2-7, the full variable domain reads DTGVSQNPRHKITKRGQNVTFRCDPISEHNRLYWYRQTLGQGPEFLTYFQNEAQLEKSRLLSDRFSAERPKGSFSTLEIQRTEQGDSAMYLCASSLDRGTSYEQYFGPGTRLTVT.